The clone carrying this T cell receptor (beta chain) was seen a single time. Participants, roughly 18 to 90 years old, spanned around 26 US areas. Either two negative PCRs, clearance, or symptom resolution qualified Cohort 3 donors as recovered. The data stem from a study of blood T cell repertoires in COVID-19. Method: immunoSEQ multiplex PCR; TCRdb's copy keeps in-frame clones and lacks some. Found here are over 250,000 clones, approximately 88% of them singletons; the top ten hold about 8.9%. From germline, CDR1 is SNHLY and CDR2 FYNNEI. J gave up 6 bases and V 6 bases, and 19 bases lay outside the gene matches. The CDR3 covers 17 residues.

Sequenced sample: PBMCs or T cells enriched from blood (not recorded which). The source of this sequence is a woman aged 18-29 years who had recovered from COVID-19. The chain recombines TRBV2 with TRBJ1-1; 7 bases are a match to TRBD1. CDR3 loop: CASSGLQLQGIVAEAFF. The CDR3 DNA follows: TGTGCCAGCAGCGGCCTTCAACTACAGGGGATCGTTGCTGAAGCTTTCTTT.